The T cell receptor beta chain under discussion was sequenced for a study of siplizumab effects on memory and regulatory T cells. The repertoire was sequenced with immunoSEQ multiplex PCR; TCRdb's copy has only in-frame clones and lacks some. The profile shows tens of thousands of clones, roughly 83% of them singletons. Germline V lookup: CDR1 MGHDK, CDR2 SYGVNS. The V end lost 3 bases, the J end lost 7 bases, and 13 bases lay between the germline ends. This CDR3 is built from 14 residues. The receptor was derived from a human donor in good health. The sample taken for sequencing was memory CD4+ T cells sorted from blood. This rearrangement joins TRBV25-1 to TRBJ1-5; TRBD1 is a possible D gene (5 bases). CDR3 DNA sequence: TGTGCCAGCAGTGATTACGGGGGGGGACAGCCCCAGCATTTT. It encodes CASSDYGGGQPQHF.